A selection of T cell receptor beta chains follows, all from one sample in a study of blood T cells in healthy people across ages. TCRdb called the 5' RACE reads again in MiXCR, with one record for every CDR3 protein. The sample holds about 800,000 distinct CDR3 sequences, roughly 60% seen once. Specimen: blood. These TCRs come from a man in his thirties or forties in good health. CDR3s include the opening cysteine and the closing phenylalanine or tryptophan. The order of the fields is J gene, D gene, clone size, CDR3 length, V gene, CDR3 DNA, CDR3 protein. A D gene is named only where the DNA matches it firmly. Part of the rows lack a size; the others show once, few, many or a class for expanded clones.

J: TRBJ2-1
D: TRBD2
size: NA
length: 15
V: TRBV28
DNA: TGTGCCAGCAGTTGGCCTAGCGGGACTTACAATGAGCAGTTCTTC
CDR3: CASSWPSGTYNEQFF

J: TRBJ1-1
D: TRBD1
size: NA
length: 17
V: TRBV6-2/TRBV6-3
DNA: TGTGCCAGCAGTTACGGACTCAATCGACAGGGGAGGCCTGAAGCTTTCTTT
CDR3: CASSYGLNRQGRPEAFF

J: TRBJ2-3
D: NA
size: NA
length: 15
V: TRBV7-9
DNA: TGTGCCAGCAGCTTAAAAGGGAGAACGACGGATACGCAGTATTTT
CDR3: CASSLKGRTTDTQYF

J: TRBJ2-6
D: NA
size: few
length: 20
V: TRBV7-6
DNA: TGTGCCAGCAGCCATCAGCCCCGACAGTCCAGGCTGCCTGGGGCCAACGTCCTGACTTTC
CDR3: CASSHQPRQSRLPGANVLTF

J: TRBJ2-5
D: TRBD2
size: NA
length: 18
V: TRBV28
DNA: TGTGCCAGCAGCCCCGGGACTAGCGATCCAAACCCGTATCGGAAGCAGTACTTC
CDR3: CASSPGTSDPNPYRKQYF

J: TRBJ1-2
D: NA
size: NA
length: 14
V: TRBV10-3
DNA: TGTGCCATCAGTGAGTCGCGGGTTAACTATGGCTACACCTTC
CDR3: CAISESRVNYGYTF

J: TRBJ1-1
D: NA
size: NA
length: 12
V: TRBV7-9
DNA: TGTGCCAGCAGCTTCAAGCCAGACGAAGCTTTCTTT
CDR3: CASSFKPDEAFF

J: TRBJ2-1
D: TRBD2
size: NA
length: 17
V: TRBV20-1
DNA: TGCAGTGCTAACCGGGGGGTAGCGGGAGTTTTGAACAATGAGCAGTTCTTC
CDR3: CSANRGVAGVLNNEQFF

J: TRBJ2-3
D: NA
size: NA
length: 14
V: TRBV6-5
DNA: TGTGCCAGCAGCCAGCGAGTGCCAACAGATACGCAGTATTTT
CDR3: CASSQRVPTDTQYF

J: TRBJ1-2
D: NA
size: few
length: 13
V: TRBV7-9
DNA: TGTGCCAGCAGCTTATATCGTGGTAATGGCTACACCTTC
CDR3: CASSLYRGNGYTF

J: TRBJ2-7
D: NA
size: NA
length: 13
V: TRBV12-3/TRBV12-4
DNA: TGTGCCAGCAGTTGGACAGAATACAATGAGCAGTACTTC
CDR3: CASSWTEYNEQYF

J: TRBJ2-4
D: NA
size: few
length: 15
V: TRBV20-1
DNA: TGCAGTGCTAGAGCCGATATACTAGCCAAAAACATTCAGTACTTC
CDR3: CSARADILAKNIQYF

J: TRBJ2-5
D: TRBD2
size: NA
length: 13
V: TRBV5-1
DNA: TGCGCCAGCTCAACTAGCGGGGAAGAGACCCAGTACTTC
CDR3: CASSTSGEETQYF

J: TRBJ2-7
D: TRBD1
size: NA
length: 16
V: TRBV12-3/TRBV12-4
DNA: TGTGCCAGCAGTTTAGACTTAGGGACAGCGTCCTACGAGCAGTACTTC
CDR3: CASSLDLGTASYEQYF

J: TRBJ1-5
D: NA
size: NA
length: 13
V: TRBV6-5
DNA: TGTGCCAGCAGTCAGGGGTACGGCGAGCCCCAGCATTTT
CDR3: CASSQGYGEPQHF

J: TRBJ2-7
D: NA
size: NA
length: 13
V: TRBV5-1
DNA: TGCGCCAGCAGCTCGCTGGCATACAATGAGCAGTACTTC
CDR3: CASSSLAYNEQYF

J: TRBJ1-2
D: NA
size: once
length: 14
V: TRBV28
DNA: TGTGCCACCTTCTACCCGGGACAAGGCGACGGCTACACCTTC
CDR3: CATFYPGQGDGYTF

J: TRBJ2-5
D: NA
size: few
length: 14
V: TRBV13
DNA: TGTGCCAGCAGCCCAGTGGGGGTGGTAGAGACCCAGTACTTC
CDR3: CASSPVGVVETQYF

J: TRBJ2-1
D: NA
size: NA
length: 14
V: TRBV10-3
DNA: TGTGCCATCAGTGAATTCAGTTCGGCCTACGAGCAGTTCTTC
CDR3: CAISEFSSAYEQFF

J: TRBJ1-2
D: TRBD1
size: many
length: 13
V: TRBV20-1
DNA: TGCAGTGCGACAGTTCAGGGGGCTAGTGGCTACACCTTC
CDR3: CSATVQGASGYTF